Given below is one TCR beta chain in context. This sample is part of a study of blood T cell repertoires in COVID-19. This CDR3 contains 15 residues. Germline V gives CDR1 KGHSH, CDR2 LQKENI. Trimming cost V 0 bases and J 4 bases, with 13 bases left between them. Two negative PCRs, clearance, or symptom resolution had been documented for recovered Cohort 3 donors. Original methodology: Reference gene primer amplification gave estimated nucleated cell counts. Clones were sequenced by immunoSEQ multiplex PCR, and TCRdb holds only the in-frame ones, with some missing. V and J calls and clone size are those listed in that table; D and trimming were worked out from the DNA. The sample has about 300,000 clones; approximately 92% are singletons.

The sample taken for sequencing was PBMCs or T cells enriched from blood (not recorded which). V and J are TRBV18 and TRBJ2-7; a possible D gene is TRBD2 (6 bases). The receptor comes from a woman in her thirties who had recovered from COVID-19. The CDR3 reads CASSPPQRVGYEQYF. CDR3 bases: TGTGCCAGCTCACCACCCCAGCGGGTAGGTTACGAGCAGTACTTC.